This record covers a single T cell receptor beta chain. Participants had their cohort set by participant-reported clinical history. Those designated as exposed participants met a COVID-19 case within 2 weeks before study entry. CDR1 and CDR2 from the germline V gene are MNHEY and SMNVEV (reference sequence). The CDR3 has 14 amino acids. V lost 5 bases and J lost 10, with 20 bases in between. This sample stems from a study of blood T cell repertoires in COVID-19. Authors' methods: Amplified reference gene primers provided the basis for estimating nucleated cell counts. Sequencing used immunoSEQ multiplex PCR; TCRdb keeps in-frame clones, though not all of them. The DNA was the basis for D and trimming; V, J and clone size are from that table. The sample lists over 200,000 clones; 75% to 90% were seen once.

This receptor was identified in a young woman who had been exposed to COVID-19. The rearrangement joins TRBV27 to TRBJ1-2; D not certain. Sequenced input: PBMCs or T cells enriched from blood (not recorded which). This chain's CDR3 is CASSRDSGGVYYTF. The CDR3 DNA follows: TGTGCCAGCAGTCGAGACTCCGGAGGTGTATACTACACCTTC.